This entry is about one T cell receptor beta chain. The sample comes from a study of blood T cell repertoires in COVID-19. Study background: Sites in the United States, Italy and Spain provided acute and convalescent COVID-19 samples. In each case, the material was cDNA or gDNA derived from T cells, B-cell-depleted T cells, or PBMCs.

Seattle patients were enrolled during active infection and followed longitudinally. In the original analysis: Nucleated cell number was recorded as an estimate derived from reference gene primer amplification. Sequencing was performed with immunoSEQ multiplex PCR; in TCRdb, only in-frame clones are kept and a portion is missing. That table furnishes V, J and clone size, whereas the DNA furnished D and trimming. The sample includes about 97,000 clones, roughly 90% seen only once; the top ten take roughly 1.9%. V was trimmed by 3 bases and J by 2 bases, leaving 14 bases between them. Germline V CDR1 and CDR2: DFQATT, SNEGSKA (reference sequence). This CDR3 is 15 amino acids long.

The gene calls are TRBV20-1 and TRBJ1-5; D ambiguous. Sequences were obtained from peripheral blood. The sequence was obtained from a woman aged 50 to 65 with COVID-19, enrolled during active disease. The CDR3 nucleotides read TGCAGTGCTAGTCGGGTCCTGCTGGGCAATCAGCCCCAGCATTTT. Protein: CSASRVLLGNQPQHF.